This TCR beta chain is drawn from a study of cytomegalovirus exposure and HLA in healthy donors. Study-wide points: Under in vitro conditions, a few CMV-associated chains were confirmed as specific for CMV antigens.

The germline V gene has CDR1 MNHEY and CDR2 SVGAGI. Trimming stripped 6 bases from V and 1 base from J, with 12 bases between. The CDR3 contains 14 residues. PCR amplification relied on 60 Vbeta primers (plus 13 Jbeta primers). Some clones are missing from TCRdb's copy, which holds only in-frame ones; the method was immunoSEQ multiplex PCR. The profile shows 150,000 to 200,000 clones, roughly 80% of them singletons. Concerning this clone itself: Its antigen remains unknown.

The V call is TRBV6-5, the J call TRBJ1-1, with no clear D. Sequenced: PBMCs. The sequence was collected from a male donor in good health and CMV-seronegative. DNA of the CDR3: TGTGCCAGCAGAATAGACCGGGGGAACACTGAAGCTTTCTTT. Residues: CASRIDRGNTEAFF.